These 23 T cell receptor beta chains came from one sample sequenced in a study of shared clonotypes between healthy human individuals. CD45RO-negative, CCR7-selected cells formed the naive CD8 fraction, which excluded terminally differentiated effector memory CD45RA+ cells. Using immunoSEQ multiplex PCR, the repertoire was profiled, and TCRdb retains in-frame clones only, with some absent. This table holds approximately 810,000 clones, 85% to 95% found once. The source material was naive CD8+ T cells sorted from blood. The receptor source for this set is a man aged 30-40 years in good health.

The chain carries TRBV7-9 and TRBJ2-3; possibly TRBD2 for D (5 bases). Germline CDR1 and CDR2: SEHNR and FQNEAQ (reference sequence). The CDR3 length is 15 residues. The V end lost 6 bases, the J end lost 0 bases, and 13 bases lay between the germline ends. CDR3 residues: CASRAQTTSTDTQYF. DNA of the CDR3: TGTGCCAGCAGGGCCCAGACTACTAGCACAGATACGCAGTATTTT.

As regards this clone: Other DNA sequences within the sample encode an identical CDR3. The chain couples TRBV28 to TRBJ2-7; TRBD1 aligns across 7 bases. The CDR3 sequence is 14 residues long. Germline lookup yields CDR1 MDHEN and CDR2 SYDVKM. Unmatched junction bases numbered 4, after V lost 5 bases and J lost 0 bases. CDR3 region: CASSPTGSSYEQYF. The DNA of the CDR3 is TGTGCCAGCAGTCCGACAGGGAGCTCCTACGAGCAGTACTTC.

This chain connects TRBV27 to TRBJ2-5, with D maybe TRBD2 (5 bases). V lost 7 bases to trimming and J lost 7 bases, with 10 bases between them. Germline CDR1 and CDR2: MNHEY and SMNVEV (reference sequence). This CDR3 region has 11 residues. CDR3 sequence: CASTNRGTQYF. CDR3 DNA sequence: TGTGCCAGCACAAATCGGGGGACCCAGTACTTC.

The gene calls are TRBV5-1 and TRBJ2-1; no definite D call. V lost 4 bases and J lost 3, with 5 bases in between. CDR3 length: 12 amino acids. The germline V gene encodes CDR1 SGHRS and CDR2 YFSETQ. Here the CDR3 reads CASSKDYNEQFF. For the CDR3, the DNA is TGCGCCAGCAGCAAGGACTACAATGAGCAGTTCTTC.

The rearrangement uses TRBV7-8 and TRBJ2-5, with D unclear. Germline V CDR1 and CDR2: SGHVS, FQNEAQ. The CDR3 extends over 11 amino acids. Trimming took off 8 bases at V and 5 bases at J, with 9 bases between the two ends. CDR3: CASQSRETQYF. In DNA form, the CDR3 reads TGTGCCAGCCAGAGTAGGGAGACCCAGTACTTC.

This rearrangement joins TRBV9 to TRBJ2-3, with 8 positions matching TRBD2. Germline V gene sequence: CDR1 SGDLS, CDR2 YYNGEE. The CDR3 consists of 15 residues. The trim removed 3 bases at V and 5 bases at J, leaving 8 bases unmatched. CDR3 in amino acids: CASSGAGLVRDTQYF. In nucleotides, the CDR3 is TGTGCCAGCAGCGGGGCGGGACTAGTTAGAGATACGCAGTATTTT. Complete variable domain (other parts from reference TRBV9 and TRBJ2-3): DSGVTQTPKHLITATGQRVTLRCSPRSGDLSVYWYQQSLDQGLQFLIQYYNGEERAKGNILERFSAQQFPDLHSELNLSSLELGDSALYFCASSGAGLVRDTQYFGPGTRLTVL.

A single count supports this clone. The chain carries TRBV14 and TRBJ2-1, with D perhaps matching TRBD1 (6 bases). CDR1 SGHDN and CDR2 FVKESK come from the germline V gene. The CDR3 totals 18 residues. Trimming cost V 0 bases and J 8 bases, with 23 bases left between them. The CDR3 DNA is TGTGCCAGCAGCCAAGACCGCCCCGGTGGGGGCGACGTTCATGAGCAGTTCTTC. Translating it yields CASSQDRPGGGDVHEQFF. Full variable domain (remainder filled in from reference TRBV14 and TRBJ2-1): EAGVTQFPSHSVIEKGQTVTLRCDPISGHDNLYWYRRVMGKEIKFLLHFVKESKQDESGMPNNRFLAERTGGTYSTLKVQPAELEDSGVYFCASSQDRPGGGDVHEQFFGPGTRLTVL.

The chain employs TRBV7-9 and TRBJ2-3; 7 nucleotides agree with TRBD2. Germline CDR1 reads SEHNR; CDR2 reads FQNEAQ (reference sequence). The CDR3 consists of 16 residues. J gave up 4 bases and V 3 bases, and 10 bases lay outside the gene matches. DNA of the CDR3: TGTGCCAGCAGCTTCAGTTTCCGGGAGGTGGCAGATACGCAGTATTTT. This translates into CASSFSFREVADTQYF.

As concerns this clone: The sample contains more than one DNA sequence encoding this CDR3. The chain is built from TRBV18 and TRBJ2-3; D ambiguous. This CDR3 spans 12 amino acids. Per the germline V gene, CDR1 is KGHSH and CDR2 is LQKENI. V was trimmed by 0 bases and J by 5 bases, leaving 3 bases between them. CDR3 loop: CASSPPGDTQYF. The CDR3, as DNA: TGTGCCAGCTCACCACCAGGAGATACGCAGTATTTT.

The rearrangement links TRBV6-1 to TRBJ1-5; D is ambiguous. Deletions cut 0 bases from V and 5 bases from J, with 20 bases between. The CDR3 has 18 residues. Germline-derived CDR1 and CDR2 are MNHNS and SASEGT. The CDR3 DNA reads TGTGCCAGCAGTGAAGCCCCCCTTTTTGAGGGAGGAGATCAGCCCCAGCATTTT. Amino acids: CASSEAPLFEGGDQPQHF.

The chain has TRBV7-9 and TRBJ2-1; maybe TRBD2 (6 bases). Trimming took off 4 bases at V and 5 bases at J, with 15 bases between the two ends. Germline V lookup: CDR1 SEHNR, CDR2 FQNEAQ (reference sequence). This CDR3 contains 15 residues. CDR3 sequence reads: CASSWSGTPNNEQFF. CDR3 bases: TGTGCCAGCAGCTGGTCCGGGACTCCGAACAATGAGCAGTTCTTC.

The chain couples TRBV28 to TRBJ2-1; 10 bases fit TRBD2. CDR1 MDHEN and CDR2 SYDVKM come from the germline V gene. CDR3 length: 17 residues. V lost 3 bases and J lost 6; bases outside the gene matches: 11. The CDR3 coding sequence is TGTGCCAGCAGTTTGACCCGACTAGCGGGTGAGACCAATGAGCAGTTCTTC. Translation gives CASSLTRLAGETNEQFF.

The chain is built from TRBV5-1 and TRBJ2-7; D possibly uses TRBD1 or TRBD2 (6 bases each). Germline CDR1 and CDR2: SGHRS and YFSETQ. Trimming left V 5 bases short and J 1 base short, with 10 bases between. The CDR3 sequence is 13 residues long. In nucleotides, the CDR3 is TGCGCCAGCAGGGGCGGGACATCCTACGAGCAGTACTTC. It codes for CASRGGTSYEQYF.

The J gene is TRBJ2-2, the V gene TRBV7-9; possibly TRBD1 or TRBD2 for D (6 bases each). Germline V gene data show CDR1 as SEHNR and CDR2 as FQNEAQ (reference sequence). This CDR3 has 15 amino acids. V was shortened by 6 bases and J by 6 bases, with 17 bases between the two germline ends. CDR3 nucleotide sequence: TGTGCCAGCAGGGCGGGACAATCTCTCGCCGGGGAGCTGTTTTTT. It is translated as CASRAGQSLAGELFF.

This clone appeared a single time. The chain employs TRBV11-2 and TRBJ2-3, with 7 bases that match TRBD2. The trim removed 2 bases at V and 5 bases at J, leaving 7 bases unmatched. Looked up from germline, CDR1 is SGHAT and CDR2 is FQNNGV. This CDR3 region has 15 residues. CDR3 amino acids: CASSLRGRSKDTQYF. The CDR3 region has the DNA TGTGCCAGCAGCTTACGCGGGAGAAGTAAAGATACGCAGTATTTT.

The rearrangement uses TRBV7-9 and TRBJ2-7, with D possibly being TRBD1 (6 bases). The CDR3 loop spans 14 amino acids. The germline V gene encodes CDR1 SEHNR and CDR2 FQNEAQ (reference sequence). Trimming removed 4 bases at V and 3 bases at J, with 13 bases between. CDR3 residues: CASSSVDRFYEQYF. CDR3 in DNA: TGTGCCAGCAGCTCGGTGGACAGATTCTACGAGCAGTACTTC.

The chain links TRBV7-6 to TRBJ2-7, with D perhaps TRBD2 (6 bases). From germline, CDR1 is SGHVS and CDR2 FNYEAQ. The CDR3 loop spans 15 amino acids. Trimming removed 5 bases at V and 6 bases at J, with 20 bases between. The CDR3 DNA is TGTGCCAGCAGCCCGTCGGCAGGAGGGGCCTCCGAGCAGTACTTC. It is translated as CASSPSAGGASEQYF.

This chain links TRBV19 with TRBJ2-1; TRBD2 matches at 9 bases. In germline, CDR1 is LNHDA, CDR2 SQIVND (reference sequence). With 5 bases clipped from V and 3 bases from J, the junction kept 5 bases outside the gene matches. This CDR3 has 15 residues. In DNA, the CDR3 is TGTGCCAGTAGTGCCACTAGCGGGCTCTACAATGAGCAGTTCTTC. Translating it yields CASSATSGLYNEQFF.

The V and J genes are TRBV7-2 and TRBJ1-4, with D unclear. Per the germline V gene, CDR1 is SGHTA and CDR2 is FQGNSA. The V end was cut by 4 bases, the J end by 5 bases, with 17 bases between. The CDR3 has 16 amino acids. CDR3 coding DNA: TGTGCCAGCAGCTCCCAACGGACCGGGCCGAATGAAAAACTGTTTTTT. Amino acid sequence: CASSSQRTGPNEKLFF.

This clone was recorded only once. The chain is built from TRBV5-5 and TRBJ1-1, with D perhaps matching TRBD1 (5 bases). V was clipped by 4 bases and J by 4 bases, with 14 bases between them. There are 14 residues in the CDR3. Looked up from germline, CDR1 is SGHKS and CDR2 is YYEKEE (reference sequence). CDR3 protein: CASSPLRGSTEAFF. Written as DNA, the CDR3 is TGTGCCAGCAGCCCCTTACGGGGCAGCACTGAAGCTTTCTTT.

J is TRBJ2-7 and V is TRBV14; D not resolved. The CDR3 sequence is 16 residues long. The germline V gene encodes CDR1 SGHDN and CDR2 FVKESK. The V and J ends lost 0 bases and 0 bases respectively, with 12 bases between them. In nucleotides, the CDR3 is TGTGCCAGCAGCCAAGATTCCAGGTACCTCTCCTACGAGCAGTACTTC. This codes for CASSQDSRYLSYEQYF.

V and J are TRBV2 and TRBJ2-7, with TRBD2 identical over 8 bases. The CDR3 totals 13 residues. V shed 8 bases and J 3 bases; nucleotides not matched to a gene: 6. CDR1 and CDR2 (germline): SNHLY, FYNNEI. The CDR3 region has the DNA TGTGCCAGCGGGGGACTAGATCGCTACGAGCAGTACTTC. This codes for CASGGLDRYEQYF. The variable domain in full, with the rest retrieved from reference TRBV2 and TRBJ2-7, is EPEVTQTPSHQVTQMGQEVILRCVPISNHLYFYWYRQILGQKVEFLVSFYNNEISEKSEIFDDQFSVERPDGSNFTLKIRSTKLEDSAMYFCASGGLDRYEQYFGPGTRLTVT.

This chain uses TRBV9 with TRBJ2-1, with 7 bases aligning to TRBD1. With V trimmed by 3 bases and J by 4 bases, 1 base remained unmatched. The CDR3 is made up of 13 amino acids. CDR1 and CDR2 from the germline V gene are SGDLS and YYNGEE. CDR3 sequence: CASSETGYNEQFF. In DNA, the CDR3 is TGTGCCAGCAGCGAGACAGGGTACAATGAGCAGTTCTTC.